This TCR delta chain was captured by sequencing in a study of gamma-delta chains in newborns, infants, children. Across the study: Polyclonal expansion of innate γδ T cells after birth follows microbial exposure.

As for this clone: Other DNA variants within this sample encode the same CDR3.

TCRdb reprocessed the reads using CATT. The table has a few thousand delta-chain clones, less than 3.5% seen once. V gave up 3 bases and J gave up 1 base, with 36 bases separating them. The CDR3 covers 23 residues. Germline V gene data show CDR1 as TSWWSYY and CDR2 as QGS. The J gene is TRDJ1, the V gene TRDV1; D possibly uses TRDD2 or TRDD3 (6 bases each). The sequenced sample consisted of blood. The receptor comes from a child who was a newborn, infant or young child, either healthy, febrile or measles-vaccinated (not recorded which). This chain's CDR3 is CALGEGLPSYFSVLGDPTDKLIF. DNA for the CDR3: TGTGCTCTTGGGGAGGGCCTACCCTCCTACTTTTCGGTACTAGGGGATCCCACCGATAAACTCATCTTT.